What follows are 22 T cell receptor beta chains derived from one specimen sequenced in a study of cytomegalovirus exposure and HLA in healthy donors (TCRdb year 2017). The receptor library was made with the immunoSEQ multiplex PCR assay. The multiplex PCR relied on a mix of 60 forward primers for TCR Vbeta segments and 13 reverse primers for TCR Jbeta segments. TCRdb re-hosts the immuneACCESS table, in-frame sequences only. Its copies lack some clones; in the studies checked, an unresolved V gene accounts for under half of them, and the cause for the rest is not known. The table for this sample lists roughly 100,000 clones; around 82% of them were counted only once. Approximately 10% of the sample lies in the top ten. The sample consisted of PBMCs. Every receptor here comes from a woman younger than 35 in good health and CMV-seropositive.

V and J are TRBV28 and TRBJ2-7; 8 nucleotides align to TRBD2. Germline V gives CDR1 MDHEN, CDR2 SYDVKM. The junction had 4 bases not matched to a gene; V was cut back by 6 bases and J by 0 bases. CDR3 size: 14 residues. The CDR3 sequence: CASRLSGVSYEQYF. CDR3 in DNA: TGTGCCAGCAGACTTAGCGGGGTCTCCTACGAGCAGTACTTC.

The CDR3 reads CASSRTSGSRYEQYF. CDR3 in DNA: TGTGCCAGCAGTCGGACTAGCGGGAGCAGATACGAGCAGTACTTC. This chain connects TRBV27 to TRBJ2-7, with 13 bases identical to TRBD2. This CDR3 is built from 15 residues. The junction had 5 bases not matched to a gene; V was cut back by 5 bases and J by 4 bases. In germline, CDR1 is MNHEY, CDR2 SMNVEV (reference sequence).

This chain joins TRBV5-1 and TRBJ2-5, with 9 positions matching TRBD1. Germline V CDR1 and CDR2: SGHRS, YFSETQ. With 5 bases clipped from V and 5 bases from J, the junction kept 4 bases outside the gene matches. The CDR3 runs to 13 residues. As DNA, the CDR3 is TGCGCCAGCAGGACAGGGGGTCCCGAGACCCAGTACTTC. Protein: CASRTGGPETQYF.

The chain joins TRBV7-8 to TRBJ2-1; 8 bases line up with TRBD2. This CDR3 comprises 15 residues. J gave up 14 bases and V 6 bases, and 18 bases lay outside the gene matches. Per germline, CDR1 SGHVS and CDR2 FQNEAQ. The CDR3 spells CASRPTGGRFGGEFF. CDR3 bases: TGTGCCAGCAGACCCACCGGCGGGAGGTTCGGCGGGGAGTTCTTC.

V is TRBV30 and J is TRBJ1-6; a possible D gene is TRBD1 (5 bases). Germline V lookup: CDR1 GTSNPN, CDR2 SVGIG (reference sequence). CDR3 length: 16 amino acids. With 0 bases removed from V and 11 bases from J, the gap between germline ends came to 20 bases. The CDR3 DNA reads TGTGCCTGGAGTGTACGTGTGGGGGAGGCCCGGGCACCCCTCCACTTT. Protein product: CAWSVRVGEARAPLHF. The full variable domain, its missing parts supplied by reference TRBV30 and TRBJ1-6, is SQTIHQWPATLVQPVGSPLSLECTVEGTSNPNLYWYRQAAGRGLQLLFYSVGIGQISSEVPQNLSASRPQDRQFILSSKKLLLSDSGFYLCAWSVRVGEARAPLHFGNGTRLTVT.

This sequence joins TRBV28 and TRBJ2-7; 8 nucleotides match TRBD2. Germline CDR1 MDHEN, CDR2 SYDVKM. CDR3 length: 14 residues. With 3 bases clipped from V and 4 bases from J, the junction kept 5 bases outside the gene matches. CDR3 in amino acids: CASSLMGLVYEQYF. CDR3 coding DNA: TGTGCCAGCAGTTTGATGGGACTAGTGTACGAGCAGTACTTC. The whole variable domain, filled in from reference TRBV28 and TRBJ2-7, reads DVKVTQSSRYLVKRTGEKVFLECVQDMDHENMFWYRQDPGLGLRLIYFSYDVKMKEKGDIPEGYSVSREKKERFSLILESASTNQTSMYLCASSLMGLVYEQYFGPGTRLTVT.

The V call is TRBV14, the J call TRBJ2-4, with 9 bases fitting TRBD2. The CDR3 totals 19 residues. V was clipped by 4 bases and J by 0 bases; unmatched bases: 13. Looked up from germline, CDR1 is SGHDN and CDR2 is FVKESK. The CDR3 DNA sequence: TGTGCCAGCAGCCGGAGCGGGGGGAGTCCCTCGTTAGCCAAAAACATTCAGTACTTC. Its translation: CASSRSGGSPSLAKNIQYF.

The gene calls are TRBV13 and TRBJ2-3; the match to TRBD2 covers 9 bases. The junction had 12 bases not matched to a gene; V was cut back by 4 bases and J by 4 bases. CDR1 is PRHDT, CDR2 FYEKMQ, per germline (reference sequence). CDR3 length equals 17 residues. The CDR3, as DNA: TGTGCCAGCAGCTCTCTTAGCGGGGGTTTTGGGGCAGATACGCAGTATTTT. It specifies CASSSLSGGFGADTQYF.

The rearrangement joins TRBV7-9 to TRBJ2-3; maybe TRBD1 (5 bases). This CDR3 has 15 residues. V was clipped by 1 base and J by 1 base, with 9 bases between them. The germline gives CDR1 SEHNR, CDR2 FQNEAQ (reference sequence). CDR3 loop: CASSLGQSGTDTQYF. Here the CDR3 DNA reads TGTGCCAGCAGCTTAGGACAGTCAGGCACAGATACGCAGTATTTT. Full variable domain (outside the CDR3, taken from reference TRBV7-9 and TRBJ2-3): DTGVSQNPRHKITKRGQNVTFRCDPISEHNRLYWYRQTLGQGPEFLTYFQNEAQLEKSRLLSDRFSAERPKGSFSTLEIQRTEQGDSAMYLCASSLGQSGTDTQYFGPGTRLTVL.

This chain uses TRBV9 with TRBJ1-3; 7 bases fit TRBD1. The CDR3 covers 14 residues. CDR1 is SGDLS and CDR2 is YYNGEE in the germline V gene. Trimming removed 2 bases from V and 3 bases from J; junction bases left unmatched: 2. The DNA for the CDR3 is TGTGCCAGCAGCGTGACAGGGAATGGAAACACCATATATTTT. It is translated as CASSVTGNGNTIYF. Full variable domain (outside the CDR3, taken from reference TRBV9 and TRBJ1-3): DSGVTQTPKHLITATGQRVTLRCSPRSGDLSVYWYQQSLDQGLQFLIQYYNGEERAKGNILERFSAQQFPDLHSELNLSSLELGDSALYFCASSVTGNGNTIYFGEGSWLTVV.

This clone has more than one count but fewer than ten. The V call is TRBV5-8, the J call TRBJ2-7; tentatively, D is TRBD2 (6 bases). In germline, CDR1 is SGHTS, CDR2 YDEGEE. The CDR3 has 19 amino acids. Trimming cost V 5 bases and J 0 bases, with 27 bases left between them. The CDR3 here is CASSSNAWRAGGNSYEQYF. As DNA, the CDR3 is TGTGCCAGCAGTTCGAATGCGTGGCGGGCCGGCGGGAACTCCTACGAGCAGTACTTC.

The CDR3 DNA is TGTGCCAGCAGTTTTGAGGGACAGTTTTACGAGCAGTACTTC. Translating gives CASSFEGQFYEQYF. V gene TRBV27 combines with J gene TRBJ2-7; 7 bases fit TRBD1. J lost 4 bases, V lost 3 bases, and 6 bases had no gene match. CDR1 is MNHEY, CDR2 SMNVEV, per germline (reference sequence). The CDR3 has 14 amino acids.

This rearrangement joins TRBV7-8 to TRBJ1-1, with D uncertain. With 2 bases removed from V and 0 bases from J, the gap between germline ends came to 13 bases. The CDR3 runs to 16 residues. The germline V gene has CDR1 SGHVS and CDR2 FQNEAQ. CDR3 residues: CASSLYEAGLNTEAFF. The CDR3, as DNA: TGTGCCAGCAGCTTATATGAGGCTGGGTTGAACACTGAAGCTTTCTTT.

Points on this clone: Other DNA sequences of this sample code for an identical CDR3. The rearrangement joins TRBV5-1 to TRBJ1-4; 8 nucleotides match TRBD1. This CDR3 is 14 amino acids long. CDR1 SGHRS and CDR2 YFSETQ come from the germline V gene. J gave up 3 bases and V 2 bases, and 0 bases lay outside the gene matches. The CDR3 DNA is TGCGCCAGCAGCTTACAGGGGGCTAATGAAAAACTGTTTTTT. This encodes CASSLQGANEKLFF.

This sequence joins TRBV7-8 and TRBJ2-3; TRBD2 is a possible D gene (6 bases). V lost 5 bases and J lost 1, with 16 bases in between. The germline gives CDR1 SGHVS, CDR2 FQNEAQ. There are 16 residues in the CDR3. This chain's CDR3 is CASSNPRRAGTDTQYF. CDR3 DNA sequence: TGTGCCAGCAGCAACCCGCGGAGGGCCGGCACAGATACGCAGTATTTT.

This clone was seen more than once but under ten times. This chain uses TRBV4-2 with TRBJ2-6, with D unclear. Germline assignment: CDR1 LGHNA and CDR2 YNFKEQ. The length of the CDR3 is 15 residues. The germline V and J ends were trimmed by 0 bases and 0 bases, with 3 bases remaining between them. CDR3 sequence (DNA): TGTGCCAGCAGCCAAGACGGCTCTGGGGCCAACGTCCTGACTTTC. This codes for CASSQDGSGANVLTF.

This clone came up a few times. This chain joins TRBV5-1 and TRBJ2-5; D is unresolved. Trimming took off 1 base at V and 2 bases at J, with 15 bases between the two ends. The CDR3 has 16 amino acids. Germline CDR1 reads SGHRS; CDR2 reads YFSETQ. The CDR3 spells CASSLRVSTTQETQYF. As DNA, the CDR3 is TGCGCCAGCAGCTTGCGAGTATCAACGACTCAAGAGACCCAGTACTTC.

This clone was seen a few times. V and J are TRBV28 and TRBJ1-1, with 9 positions matching TRBD1. The germline V gene has CDR1 MDHEN and CDR2 SYDVKM. Unmatched junction bases numbered 5, after V lost 6 bases and J lost 3 bases. The CDR3 extends over 14 amino acids. The CDR3 is CASSLTGGHTEAFF. In DNA form, the CDR3 reads TGTGCCAGCAGCCTGACAGGGGGTCACACTGAAGCTTTCTTT. The variable domain in full, completed from reference TRBV28 and TRBJ1-1, reads DVKVTQSSRYLVKRTGEKVFLECVQDMDHENMFWYRQDPGLGLRLIYFSYDVKMKEKGDIPEGYSVSREKKERFSLILESASTNQTSMYLCASSLTGGHTEAFFGQGTRLTVV.

V is TRBV27 and J is TRBJ2-7, with 9 positions matching TRBD1. Germline lookup yields CDR1 MNHEY and CDR2 SMNVEV (reference sequence). The V segment lost 5 bases and the J segment 4 bases; nucleotides outside the gene matches: 6. The CDR3 length is 14 residues. For the CDR3, the DNA is TGTGCCAGCAGTAGGACAGGGGAGCGGTACGAGCAGTACTTC. This codes for CASSRTGERYEQYF.

The count of this clone is one. The chain couples TRBV2 to TRBJ2-2; a weak D match, TRBD2 (5 bases). V lost 6 bases and J 0 bases, leaving 11 bases between the germline ends. This CDR3 comprises 15 residues. Germline CDR1 SNHLY, CDR2 FYNNEI. The CDR3 reads CASSGGASNTGELFF. The DNA of the CDR3 is TGTGCCAGCAGCGGAGGAGCTTCGAACACCGGGGAGCTGTTTTTT.

The rearrangement links TRBV6-6 to TRBJ2-3, with D possibly matching TRBD1 (5 bases). Deletions cut 0 bases from V and 6 bases from J, with 16 bases between. CDR1 is MNHNY, CDR2 SVGAGI, per germline (reference sequence). This CDR3 has 16 residues. The CDR3 loop is CASSYSSRSPGDTQYF. CDR3 bases: TGTGCCAGCAGTTACTCCTCTCGTAGTCCAGGGGATACGCAGTATTTT.

This clone turned up a few times. The chain uses TRBV27 and TRBJ2-7; TRBD1 might be the D (6 bases). The germline V gene encodes CDR1 MNHEY and CDR2 SMNVEV (reference sequence). The CDR3 is 14 residues long. Trimming stripped 4 bases from V and 2 bases from J, with 12 bases between. The CDR3 bases are TGTGCCAGCAGTTCCCGCAGGGGAACCTACGAGCAGTACTTC. It yields the protein CASSSRRGTYEQYF.